The clone carrying this T cell receptor beta chain was seen once. The antigen is not known. This sample was included in a study of cytotoxic CD8 clonotypes in ibrutinib-treated CLL. Study-level background: The patients, about ten relapsed/refractory and roughly 15 treatment-naive, included about 18 who were IGHV unmutated.

Depths of 1 in 200,000 to 1 in 1 million T cells were the sequencing target. Clones were sequenced by immunoSEQ multiplex PCR, and TCRdb holds only the in-frame ones, with some missing. The data contain 60,000 to 95,000 clones, approximately 82% of them singletons. Genomic DNA in an amount of around 2 micrograms was extracted from cryopreserved PBMCs and used for the preparation of TCR beta libraries. Broader study findings: Public clonotypes, found uncommonly, either contracted or stayed stable on treatment.

CDR1 and CDR2 from the germline V gene are SGHKS and YYEKEE (reference sequence). The CDR3 has 20 amino acids. V dropped 4 bases and J dropped 0; count of bases not matched to a gene: 13. The source was PBMCs, collected after 24 months of ibrutinib treatment. This rearrangement joins TRBV5-5 to TRBJ2-6; 10 bases match TRBD1. The receptor was isolated from a human donor with chronic lymphocytic leukemia. CDR3 residues: CASSTTWTGGFYSGANVLTF. CDR3 DNA: TGTGCCAGCAGCACTACTTGGACAGGGGGTTTCTACTCTGGGGCCAACGTCCTGACTTTC.